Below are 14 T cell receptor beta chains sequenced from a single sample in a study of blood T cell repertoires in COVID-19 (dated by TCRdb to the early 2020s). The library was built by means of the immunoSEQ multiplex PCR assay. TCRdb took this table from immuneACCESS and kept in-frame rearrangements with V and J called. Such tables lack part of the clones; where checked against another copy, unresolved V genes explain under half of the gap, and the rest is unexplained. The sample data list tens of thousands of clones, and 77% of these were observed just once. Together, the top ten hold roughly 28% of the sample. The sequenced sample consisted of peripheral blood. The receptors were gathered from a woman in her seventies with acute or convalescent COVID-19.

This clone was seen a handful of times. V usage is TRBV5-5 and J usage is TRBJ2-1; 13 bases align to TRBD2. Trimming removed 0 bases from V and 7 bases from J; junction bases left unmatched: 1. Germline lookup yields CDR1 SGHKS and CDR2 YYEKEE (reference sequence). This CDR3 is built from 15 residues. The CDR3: CASSLGLAGGNEQFF. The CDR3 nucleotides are TGTGCCAGCAGCTTGGGACTAGCGGGAGGTAATGAGCAGTTCTTC.

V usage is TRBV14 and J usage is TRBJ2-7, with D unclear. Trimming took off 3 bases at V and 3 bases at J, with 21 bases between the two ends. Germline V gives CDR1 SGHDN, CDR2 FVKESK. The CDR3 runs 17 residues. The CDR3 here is CASSHRRPGKASYEQYF. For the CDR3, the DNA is TGTGCCAGCAGCCACCGAAGGCCGGGTAAAGCTAGCTACGAGCAGTACTTC.

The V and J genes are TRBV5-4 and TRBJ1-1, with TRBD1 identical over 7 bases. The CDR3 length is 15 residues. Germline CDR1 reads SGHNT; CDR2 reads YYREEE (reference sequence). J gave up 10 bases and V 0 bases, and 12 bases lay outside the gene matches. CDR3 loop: CASSLARGVPGGAFF. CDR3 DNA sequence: TGTGCCAGCAGCTTGGCCAGGGGGGTCCCGGGTGGAGCTTTCTTT.

CDR3 DNA: TGTGCCAGCAGCTTGAATACCGGGACAATGAACACTGAAGCTTTCTTT. Amino acid sequence: CASSLNTGTMNTEAFF. This chain links TRBV7-8 with TRBJ1-1; perhaps TRBD1 as D (6 bases). There are 16 residues in the CDR3. Germline CDR1 reads SGHVS; CDR2 reads FQNEAQ. With 3 bases removed from V and 0 bases from J, the gap between germline ends came to 14 bases.

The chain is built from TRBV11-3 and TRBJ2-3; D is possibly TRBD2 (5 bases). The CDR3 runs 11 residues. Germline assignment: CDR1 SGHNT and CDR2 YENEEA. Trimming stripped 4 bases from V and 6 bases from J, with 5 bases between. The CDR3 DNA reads TGTGCCAGCAGCTCGGGGGATACGCAGTATTTT. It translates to CASSSGDTQYF.

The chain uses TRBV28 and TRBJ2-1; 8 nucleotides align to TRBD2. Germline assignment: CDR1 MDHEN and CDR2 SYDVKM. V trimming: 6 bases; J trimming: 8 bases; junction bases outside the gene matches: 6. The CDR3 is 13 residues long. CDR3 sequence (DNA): TGTGCCAGCAGACGACCGGGAGGGCATGAGCAGTTCTTC. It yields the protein CASRRPGGHEQFF. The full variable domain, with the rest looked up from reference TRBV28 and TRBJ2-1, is DVKVTQSSRYLVKRTGEKVFLECVQDMDHENMFWYRQDPGLGLRLIYFSYDVKMKEKGDIPEGYSVSREKKERFSLILESASTNQTSMYLCASRRPGGHEQFFGPGTRLTVL.

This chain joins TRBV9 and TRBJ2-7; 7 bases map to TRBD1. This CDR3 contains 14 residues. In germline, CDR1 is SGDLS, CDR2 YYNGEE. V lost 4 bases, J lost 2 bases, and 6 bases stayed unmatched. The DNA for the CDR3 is TGTGCCAGCAGCTTCCAGGGGGACGCCTACGAGCAGTACTTC. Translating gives CASSFQGDAYEQYF. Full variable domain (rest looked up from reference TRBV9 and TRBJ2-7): DSGVTQTPKHLITATGQRVTLRCSPRSGDLSVYWYQQSLDQGLQFLIQYYNGEERAKGNILERFSAQQFPDLHSELNLSSLELGDSALYFCASSFQGDAYEQYFGPGTRLTVT.

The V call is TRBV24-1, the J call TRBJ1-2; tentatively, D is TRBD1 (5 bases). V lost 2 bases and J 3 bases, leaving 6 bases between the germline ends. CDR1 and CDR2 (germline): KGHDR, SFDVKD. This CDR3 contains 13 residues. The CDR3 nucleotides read TGTGCCACCAGTGATTCAGGGTACTATGGCTACACCTTC. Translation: CATSDSGYYGYTF.

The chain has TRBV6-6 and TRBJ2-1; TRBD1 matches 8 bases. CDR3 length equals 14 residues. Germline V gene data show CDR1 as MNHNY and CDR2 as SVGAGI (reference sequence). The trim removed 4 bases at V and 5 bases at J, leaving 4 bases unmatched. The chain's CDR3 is CASSSRDRNNEQFF. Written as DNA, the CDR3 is TGTGCCAGCAGTTCCCGGGACAGGAACAATGAGCAGTTCTTC.

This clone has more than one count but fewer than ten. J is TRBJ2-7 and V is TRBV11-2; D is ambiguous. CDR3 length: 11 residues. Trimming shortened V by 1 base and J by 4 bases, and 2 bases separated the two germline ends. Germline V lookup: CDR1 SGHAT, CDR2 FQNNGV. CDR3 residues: CASSLAYEQYF. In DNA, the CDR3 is TGTGCCAGCAGCTTAGCGTACGAGCAGTACTTC.

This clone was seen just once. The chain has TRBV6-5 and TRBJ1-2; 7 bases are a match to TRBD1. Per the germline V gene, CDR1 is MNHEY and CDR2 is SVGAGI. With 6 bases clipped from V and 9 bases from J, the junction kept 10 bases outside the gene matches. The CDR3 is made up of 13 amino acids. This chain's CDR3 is CASRPGQQPSYTF. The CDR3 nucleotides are TGTGCCAGCAGGCCGGGACAGCAACCGAGCTACACCTTC.

DNA for the CDR3: TGTGCCAGCAGCCGGACTAGCGTTGCCGGGGAGCTGTTTTTT. Residues: CASSRTSVAGELFF. The genes are TRBV7-8 and TRBJ2-2, with 9 bases aligning to TRBD2. V trimming: 5 bases; J trimming: 6 bases; junction bases outside the gene matches: 4. Looked up from germline, CDR1 is SGHVS and CDR2 is FQNEAQ. This CDR3 comprises 14 residues.

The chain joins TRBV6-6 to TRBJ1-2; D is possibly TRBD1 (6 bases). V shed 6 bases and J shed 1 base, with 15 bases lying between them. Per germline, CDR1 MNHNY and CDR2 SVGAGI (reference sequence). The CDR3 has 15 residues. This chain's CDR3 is CASSLQGEGNYGYTF. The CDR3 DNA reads TGTGCCAGCAGCCTACAGGGAGAGGGTAACTATGGCTACACCTTC.

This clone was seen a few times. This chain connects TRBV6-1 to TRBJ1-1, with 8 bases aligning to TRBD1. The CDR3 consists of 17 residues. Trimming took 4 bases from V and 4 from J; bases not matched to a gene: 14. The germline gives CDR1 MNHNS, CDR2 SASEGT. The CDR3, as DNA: TGTGCCAGCAGTGTGTCCAGGGGGCTCCTCCTGGGCACTGAAGCTTTCTTT. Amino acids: CASSVSRGLLLGTEAFF.